Listed below are T cell receptor beta chains from one sample, sequenced in a study of T cells of healthy individuals. MiXCR, applied by TCRdb to the 5' RACE reads, yields one record per CDR3 protein. This table has about 82,000 distinct CDR3 sequences, roughly 5% appearing once. The receptors derive from a female donor in good health. CDR3s include the opening cysteine and the closing phenylalanine or tryptophan. Each record gives: V gene, clone size, D gene, J gene, CDR3 length, CDR3 DNA, CDR3 protein. A D gene is named only where the DNA matches it firmly. The size entry is marked missing in some rows and otherwise reads once, few, many or a size class.

v_call: TRBV20-1; clone_size: -; d_call: TRBD1; j_call: TRBJ2-7; cdr3_length: 14; cdr3_nt: TGCAGTGCTAGGCCCGGGACAGGCGTCTACGAGCAGTACTTC; cdr3_aa: CSARPGTGVYEQYF
v_call: TRBV6-5; clone_size: -; d_call: TRBD1; j_call: TRBJ1-4; cdr3_length: 14; cdr3_nt: TGTGCCAGCAGTATGGACAGGGGACAAGAAAAACTGTTTTTT; cdr3_aa: CASSMDRGQEKLFF
v_call: TRBV29-1; clone_size: few; d_call: -; j_call: TRBJ2-5; cdr3_length: 13; cdr3_nt: TGCAGCGTTGAAGATGGCAGGGAAGAGACCCAGTACTTC; cdr3_aa: CSVEDGREETQYF
v_call: TRBV6-5; clone_size: few; d_call: -; j_call: TRBJ2-7; cdr3_length: 14; cdr3_nt: TGTGCCAGCCGCCGTGGCCAGGGGTCGTACGAGCAGTACTTC; cdr3_aa: CASRRGQGSYEQYF
v_call: TRBV5-1; clone_size: many; d_call: TRBD1; j_call: TRBJ2-7; cdr3_length: 13; cdr3_nt: TGCGCCAGCGGACAGGGGGCGATTAACGAGCAGTACTTC; cdr3_aa: CASGQGAINEQYF
v_call: TRBV10-3; clone_size: many; d_call: -; j_call: TRBJ2-7; cdr3_length: 12; cdr3_nt: TGTGCCATCGGCAGGCTCGAGGGGGAGCAGTACTTC; cdr3_aa: CAIGRLEGEQYF
v_call: TRBV20-1; clone_size: few; d_call: -; j_call: TRBJ1-4; cdr3_length: 13; cdr3_nt: TGCAGTGCTGCACAGGGACCTAATGAAAAACTGTTTTTT; cdr3_aa: CSAAQGPNEKLFF
v_call: TRBV7-9; clone_size: -; d_call: TRBD1; j_call: TRBJ2-1; cdr3_length: 20; cdr3_nt: TGTGCCAGCAGCTGGGAGGTACAGGGGGGTTCGAAACGGTTAATCGATGAGCAGTTCTTC; cdr3_aa: CASSWEVQGGSKRLIDEQFF
v_call: TRBV10-3; clone_size: many; d_call: -; j_call: TRBJ2-3; cdr3_length: 12; cdr3_nt: TGTGCCATCAGTGAGGGGGCAGATACGCAGTATTTT; cdr3_aa: CAISEGADTQYF
v_call: TRBV7-2; clone_size: many; d_call: TRBD2; j_call: TRBJ2-5; cdr3_length: 14; cdr3_nt: TGTGCCAGCAGCCTGCTAGCGGGAGTAGAGACCCAGTACTTC; cdr3_aa: CASSLLAGVETQYF
v_call: TRBV2; clone_size: many; d_call: -; j_call: TRBJ1-5; cdr3_length: 15; cdr3_nt: TGTGCCAGCAGTGAAGCGAGACCACAGGTCCAGCCCCAGCATTTT; cdr3_aa: CASSEARPQVQPQHF
v_call: TRBV6-1; clone_size: many; d_call: TRBD1; j_call: TRBJ1-5; cdr3_length: 16; cdr3_nt: TGTGCCAGCAGTGTTTCTGAACAGGGGAAGAATCAGCCCCAGCATTTT; cdr3_aa: CASSVSEQGKNQPQHF
v_call: TRBV29-1; clone_size: few; d_call: -; j_call: TRBJ2-1; cdr3_length: 11; cdr3_nt: TGCAGCGTTGACAGGAAGGGTGAGCAGTTCTTC; cdr3_aa: CSVDRKGEQFF
v_call: TRBV9; clone_size: many; d_call: TRBD1; j_call: TRBJ2-5; cdr3_length: 16; cdr3_nt: TGTGCCAGCAGCCCCCGGGGACAGGGAGGCCAAGAGACCCAGTACTTC; cdr3_aa: CASSPRGQGGQETQYF
v_call: TRBV6-2/TRBV6-3; clone_size: many; d_call: -; j_call: TRBJ1-5; cdr3_length: 15; cdr3_nt: TGTGCCAGCAGTTACGATCTTACAGGGAGGGTAGCCCAGCATTTT; cdr3_aa: CASSYDLTGRVAQHF